What follows are 8 T cell receptor beta chains derived from one specimen sequenced in a study of response to subunit inactivated influenza vaccine. One entry per CDR3 protein, called by TCRdb with MiXCR from the RT-PCR reads. The repertoire holds under 800,000 distinct CDR3 sequences, with about 15% as singletons. The sequencing used PBMCs from blood, collected 14 to 15 days before vaccination. The receptors here all came from a man aged 45-60 years who received an inactivated influenza vaccine.

This clonotype showed up just a few times. The gene calls are TRBV5-1 and TRBJ2-2; 8 nucleotides agree with TRBD1. V was clipped by 4 bases and J by 1 base; unmatched bases: 9. Germline loops: CDR1 SGHRS, CDR2 YFSETQ. The CDR3 length is 17 residues. The CDR3 nucleotides read TGCGCCAGCAGCCTAAAGGCCGGGACAGGGAACACCGGGGAGCTGTTTTTT. Translated: CASSLKAGTGNTGELFF. The full variable domain, its missing parts supplied by reference TRBV5-1 and TRBJ2-2, is KAGVTQTPRYLIKTRGQQVTLSCSPISGHRSVSWYQQTPGQGLQFLFEYFSETQRNKGNFPGRFSGRQFSNSRSEMNVSTLELGDSALYLCASSLKAGTGNTGELFFGEGSRLTVL.

This clonotype was counted between two and nine times. The V gene is TRBV12-3 or TRBV12-4, the J gene TRBJ1-2, with D hard to call. The germline V and J ends were trimmed by 6 bases and 2 bases, with 13 bases remaining between them. The CDR3 length is 14 residues. The CDR3: CASSSLGRNYGYTF. The CDR3 DNA follows: TGTGCCAGCAGCTCGTTGGGCAGAAACTATGGCTACACCTTC.

This clonotype was recorded once. The gene calls are TRBV9 and TRBJ2-5, with D possibly matching TRBD2 (5 bases). Trimming removed 0 bases from V and 2 bases from J, with 8 bases in between. CDR3 length equals 14 residues. The germline V gene has CDR1 SGDLS and CDR2 YYNGEE. CDR3 protein: CASSVGLAQETQYF. DNA for the CDR3: TGTGCCAGCAGCGTAGGTCTAGCTCAAGAGACCCAGTACTTC.

This clonotype was seen a few times. The genes are TRBV6-2 or TRBV6-3 and TRBJ1-5; a possible D gene is TRBD1 (6 bases). Germline V gene sequence: CDR1 MNHEY, CDR2 SVGEGT. The CDR3 is 14 residues long. Trimming stripped 2 bases from V and 9 bases from J, with 14 bases between. The CDR3 loop reads CASSYVAGDLPQHF. CDR3 bases: TGTGCCAGCAGTTACGTGGCAGGGGACCTGCCCCAGCATTTT.

The J gene is TRBJ1-5, the V gene TRBV6-2 or TRBV6-3; no definite D call. V lost 2 bases to trimming and J lost 2 bases, with 13 bases between them. CDR1 MNHEY and CDR2 SVGEGT come from the germline V gene. The CDR3 has 16 amino acids. The CDR3 nucleotides are TGTGCCAGCAGTTACGGAACATCGGGCGGCAATCAGCCCCAGCATTTT. This translates into CASSYGTSGGNQPQHF.

This clonotype came up a few times. The gene calls are TRBV6-1 and TRBJ2-5; tentatively, D is TRBD2 (5 bases). The CDR3 sequence is 15 residues long. V shed 7 bases and J shed 0 bases, with 15 bases lying between them. In germline, CDR1 is MNHNS, CDR2 SASEGT. The CDR3 bases are TGTGCCAGCATCAAATCCATGCGGGACCAAGAGACCCAGTACTTC. Residues: CASIKSMRDQETQYF.

In its sample, this clonotype was seen many times. The V call is TRBV7-2, the J call TRBJ2-1, with 9 nucleotides matching TRBD2. Unmatched junction bases numbered 12, after V lost 5 bases and J lost 7 bases. Germline loops: CDR1 SGHTA, CDR2 FQGNSA. The CDR3 spans 16 residues. CDR3 sequence (DNA): TGTGCCAGCAGCGTGTTAGCGGGGGTTGGTCGGAATGAGCAGTTCTTC. Translation gives CASSVLAGVGRNEQFF.

This clonotype was seen repeatedly, ten times or more. This chain links TRBV5-1 with TRBJ1-6; D might be TRBD1 (5 bases). Trimming took 4 bases from V and 6 from J, leaving 17 bases between them. Germline CDR1 SGHRS, CDR2 YFSETQ. This CDR3 has 16 amino acids. The CDR3 loop is CASSGVSQASNSPLHF. The CDR3, as DNA: TGCGCCAGCAGCGGTGTCTCACAGGCGTCTAATTCACCCCTCCACTTT.